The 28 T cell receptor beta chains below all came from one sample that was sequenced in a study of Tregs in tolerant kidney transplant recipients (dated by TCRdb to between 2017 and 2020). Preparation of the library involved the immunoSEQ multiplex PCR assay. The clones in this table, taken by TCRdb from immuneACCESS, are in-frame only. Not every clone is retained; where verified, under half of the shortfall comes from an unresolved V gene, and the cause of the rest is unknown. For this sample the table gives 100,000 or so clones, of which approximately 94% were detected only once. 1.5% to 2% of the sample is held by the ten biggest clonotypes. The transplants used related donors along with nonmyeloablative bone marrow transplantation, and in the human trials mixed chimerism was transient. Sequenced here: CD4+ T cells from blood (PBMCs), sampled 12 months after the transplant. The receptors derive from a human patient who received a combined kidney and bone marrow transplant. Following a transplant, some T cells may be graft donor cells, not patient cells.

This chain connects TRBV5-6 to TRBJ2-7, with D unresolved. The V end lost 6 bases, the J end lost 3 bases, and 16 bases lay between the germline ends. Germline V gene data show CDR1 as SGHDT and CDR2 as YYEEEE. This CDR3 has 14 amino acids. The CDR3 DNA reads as TGTGCCAGCACCTATCTGGGCAACAACTACGAGCAGTACTTC. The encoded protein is CASTYLGNNYEQYF. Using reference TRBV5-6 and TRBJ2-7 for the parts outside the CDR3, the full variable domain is DAGVTQSPTHLIKTRGQQVTLRCSPKSGHDTVSWYQQALGQGPQFIFQYYEEEERQRGNFPDRFSGHQFPNYSSELNVNALLLGDSALYLCASTYLGNNYEQYFGPGTRLTVT.

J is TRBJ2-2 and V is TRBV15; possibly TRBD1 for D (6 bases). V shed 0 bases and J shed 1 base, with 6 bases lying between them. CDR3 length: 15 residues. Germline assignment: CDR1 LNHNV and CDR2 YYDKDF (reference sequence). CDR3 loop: CATSRDRGNTGELFF. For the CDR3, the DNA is TGTGCCACCAGCAGAGACAGGGGGAACACCGGGGAGCTGTTTTTT. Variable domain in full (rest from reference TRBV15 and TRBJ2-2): DAMVIQNPRYQVTQFGKPVTLSCSQTLNHNVMYWYQQKSSQAPKLLFHYYDKDFNNEADTPDNFQSRRPNTSFCFLDIRSPGLGDTAMYLCATSRDRGNTGELFFGEGSRLTVL.

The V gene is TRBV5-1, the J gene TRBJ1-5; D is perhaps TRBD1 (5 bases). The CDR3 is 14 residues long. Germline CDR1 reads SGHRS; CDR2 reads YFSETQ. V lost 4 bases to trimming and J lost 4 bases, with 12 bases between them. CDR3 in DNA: TGCGCCAGCAGCGTTATGGGGGGGAATCAGCCCCAGCATTTT. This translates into CASSVMGGNQPQHF.

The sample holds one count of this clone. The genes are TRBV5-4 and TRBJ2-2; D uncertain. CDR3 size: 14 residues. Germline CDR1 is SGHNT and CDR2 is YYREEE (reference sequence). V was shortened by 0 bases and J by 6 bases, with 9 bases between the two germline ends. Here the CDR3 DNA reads TGTGCCAGCAGCTTGGATCCCGGTTCCGGGGAGCTGTTTTTT. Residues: CASSLDPGSGELFF.

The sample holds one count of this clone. CDR3 loop: CASTPRGLGTGSPEAFF. The CDR3 region has the DNA TGCGCCAGCACTCCAAGAGGTCTAGGGACAGGGTCGCCTGAAGCTTTCTTT. The V gene is TRBV4-1, the J gene TRBJ1-1, with 9 bases that match TRBD1. The length of the CDR3 is 17 residues. V lost 7 bases, J lost 6 bases, and 18 bases stayed unmatched. Germline CDR1 MGHRA, CDR2 YSYEKL.

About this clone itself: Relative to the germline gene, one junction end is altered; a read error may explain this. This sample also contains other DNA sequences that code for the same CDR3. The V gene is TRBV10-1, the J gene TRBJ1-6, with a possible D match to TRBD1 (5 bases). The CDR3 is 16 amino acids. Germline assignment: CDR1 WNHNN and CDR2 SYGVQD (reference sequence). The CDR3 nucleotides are TGCGCCAGCAGTGTCGACAGAGCATACTATAATTCCCCCCTCCACTTT. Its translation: CASSVDRAYYNSPLHF.

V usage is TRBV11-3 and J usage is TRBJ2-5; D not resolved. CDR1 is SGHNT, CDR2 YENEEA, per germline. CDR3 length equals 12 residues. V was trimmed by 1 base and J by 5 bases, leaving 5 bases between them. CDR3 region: CASSLVGETQYF. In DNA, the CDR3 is TGTGCCAGCAGCTTAGTTGGCGAGACCCAGTACTTC.

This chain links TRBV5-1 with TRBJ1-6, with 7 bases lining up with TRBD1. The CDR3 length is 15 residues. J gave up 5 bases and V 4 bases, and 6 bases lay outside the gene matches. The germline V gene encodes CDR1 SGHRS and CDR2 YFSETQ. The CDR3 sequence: CASSERTGDNSPLHF. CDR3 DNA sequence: TGCGCCAGCAGCGAGAGGACAGGCGATAATTCACCCCTCCACTTT.

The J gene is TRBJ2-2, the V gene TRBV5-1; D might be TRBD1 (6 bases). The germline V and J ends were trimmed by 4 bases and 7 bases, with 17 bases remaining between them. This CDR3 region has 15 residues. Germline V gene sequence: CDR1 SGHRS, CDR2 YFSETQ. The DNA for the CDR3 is TGCGCCAGCAGCCCGGGCGACAGGTCCCACGGGGAGCTGTTTTTT. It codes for CASSPGDRSHGELFF.

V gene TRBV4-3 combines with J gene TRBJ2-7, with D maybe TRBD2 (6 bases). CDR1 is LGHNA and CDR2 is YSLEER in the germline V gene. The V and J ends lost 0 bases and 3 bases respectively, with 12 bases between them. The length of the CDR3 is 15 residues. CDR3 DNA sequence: TGCGCCAGCAGCCAAGATATGGGCGGGATCTACGAGCAGTACTTC. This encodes CASSQDMGGIYEQYF.

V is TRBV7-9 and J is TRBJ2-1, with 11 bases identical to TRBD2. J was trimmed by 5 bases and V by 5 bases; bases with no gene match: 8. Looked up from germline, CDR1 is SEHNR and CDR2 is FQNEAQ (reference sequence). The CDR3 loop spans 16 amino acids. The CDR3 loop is CASSPRRLAGNNEQFF. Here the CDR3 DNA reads TGTGCCAGCAGCCCCCGGAGACTAGCGGGGAACAATGAGCAGTTCTTC.

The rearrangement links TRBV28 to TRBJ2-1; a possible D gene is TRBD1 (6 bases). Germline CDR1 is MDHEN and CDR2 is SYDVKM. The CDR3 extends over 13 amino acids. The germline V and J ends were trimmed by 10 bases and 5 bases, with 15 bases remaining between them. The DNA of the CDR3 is TGTGCCATCACGACCCGACAGGACAATGAGCAGTTCTTC. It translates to CAITTRQDNEQFF.

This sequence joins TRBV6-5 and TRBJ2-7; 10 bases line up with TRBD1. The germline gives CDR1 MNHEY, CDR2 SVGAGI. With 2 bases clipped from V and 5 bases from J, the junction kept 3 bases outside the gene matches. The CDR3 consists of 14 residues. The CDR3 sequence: CASSYGTGENEQYF. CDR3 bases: TGTGCCAGCAGTTACGGGACAGGGGAAAACGAGCAGTACTTC.

This chain's CDR3 is CASSESGTGLYGYTF. The CDR3 DNA follows: TGTGCCAGCAGTGAATCCGGGACAGGACTCTATGGCTACACCTTC. The rearrangement joins TRBV6-1 to TRBJ1-2; 8 nucleotides align to TRBD1. Germline trimming cut 2 bases from V and 4 bases from J; bases unmatched to any gene: 6. Germline V gene sequence: CDR1 MNHNS, CDR2 SASEGT. The CDR3 length is 15 residues.

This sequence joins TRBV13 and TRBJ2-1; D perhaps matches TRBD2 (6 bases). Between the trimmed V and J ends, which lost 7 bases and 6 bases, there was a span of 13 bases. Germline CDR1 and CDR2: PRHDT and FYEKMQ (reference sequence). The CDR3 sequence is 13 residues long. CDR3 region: CASNAAGSNEQFF. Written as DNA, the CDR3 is TGTGCCAGCAACGCCGCGGGGTCCAATGAGCAGTTCTTC.

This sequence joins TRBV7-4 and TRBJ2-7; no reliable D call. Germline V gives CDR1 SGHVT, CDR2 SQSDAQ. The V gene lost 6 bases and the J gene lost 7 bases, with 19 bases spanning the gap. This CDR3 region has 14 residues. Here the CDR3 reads CASRKTSALVEQYF. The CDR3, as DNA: TGTGCCAGCAGGAAGACATCGGCCTTGGTTGAGCAGTACTTC.

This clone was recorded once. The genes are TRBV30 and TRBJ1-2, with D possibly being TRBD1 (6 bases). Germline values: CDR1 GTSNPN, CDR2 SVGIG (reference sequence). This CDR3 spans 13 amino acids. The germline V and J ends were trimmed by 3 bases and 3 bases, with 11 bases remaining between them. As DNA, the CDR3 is TGTGCCTGGAGGAGGGACATTCACTATGGCTACACCTTC. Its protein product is CAWRRDIHYGYTF. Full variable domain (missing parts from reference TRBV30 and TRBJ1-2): SQTIHQWPATLVQPVGSPLSLECTVEGTSNPNLYWYRQAAGRGLQLLFYSVGIGQISSEVPQNLSASRPQDRQFILSSKKLLLSDSGFYLCAWRRDIHYGYTFGSGTRLTVV.

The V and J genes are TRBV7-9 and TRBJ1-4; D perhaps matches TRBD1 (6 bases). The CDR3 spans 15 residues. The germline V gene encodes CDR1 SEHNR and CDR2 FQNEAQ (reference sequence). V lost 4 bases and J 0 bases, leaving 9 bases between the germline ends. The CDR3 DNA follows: TGTGCCAGCAGCTCCGACAGGCCAACTAATGAAAAACTGTTTTTT. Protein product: CASSSDRPTNEKLFF.

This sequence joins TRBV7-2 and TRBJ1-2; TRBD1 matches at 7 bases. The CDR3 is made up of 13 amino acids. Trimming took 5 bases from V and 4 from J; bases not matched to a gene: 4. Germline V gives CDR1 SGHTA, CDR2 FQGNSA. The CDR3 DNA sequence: TGTGCCAGCAGCAGGGGGCTCCCCTATGGCTACACCTTC. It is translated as CASSRGLPYGYTF.

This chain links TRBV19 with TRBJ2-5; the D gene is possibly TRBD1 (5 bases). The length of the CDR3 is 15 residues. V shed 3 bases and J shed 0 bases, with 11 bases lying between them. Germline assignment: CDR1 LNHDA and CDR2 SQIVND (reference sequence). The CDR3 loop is CASSMTERYQETQYF. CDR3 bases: TGTGCCAGTAGTATGACAGAACGGTACCAAGAGACCCAGTACTTC. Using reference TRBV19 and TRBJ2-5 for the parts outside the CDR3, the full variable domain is DGGITQSPKYLFRKEGQNVTLSCEQNLNHDAMYWYRQDPGQGLRLIYYSQIVNDFQKGDIAEGYSVSREKKESFPLTVTSAQKNPTAFYLCASSMTERYQETQYFGPGTRLLVL.

Written as DNA, the CDR3 is TGTGCCAGCAGCAGCCGGGAGGCTAACTATGGCTACACCTTC. It specifies CASSSREANYGYTF. The chain has TRBV7-2 and TRBJ1-2; D is ambiguous. The CDR3 contains 14 residues. CDR1 and CDR2 from the germline V gene are SGHTA and FQGNSA. The V and J ends lost 5 bases and 0 bases respectively, with 10 bases between them.

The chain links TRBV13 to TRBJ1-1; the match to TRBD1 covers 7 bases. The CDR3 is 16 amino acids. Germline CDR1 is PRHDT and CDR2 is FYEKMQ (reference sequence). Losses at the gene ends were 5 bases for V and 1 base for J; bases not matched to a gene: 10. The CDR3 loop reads CASSPRVAGGNTEAFF. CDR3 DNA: TGTGCCAGCAGCCCGCGTGTAGCAGGGGGGAACACTGAAGCTTTCTTT. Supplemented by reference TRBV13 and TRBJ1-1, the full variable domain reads AAGVIQSPRHLIKEKRETATLKCYPIPRHDTVYWYQQGPGQDPQFLISFYEKMQSDKGSIPDRFSAQQFSDYHSELNMSSLELGDSALYFCASSPRVAGGNTEAFFGQGTRLTVV.

The chain's CDR3 is CASSQERTSTDTQYF. DNA of the CDR3: TGCGCCAGCAGCCAAGAACGGACTAGCACAGATACGCAGTATTTT. The chain uses TRBV4-1 and TRBJ2-3; D is perhaps TRBD2 (5 bases). This CDR3 spans 15 amino acids. Germline-derived CDR1 and CDR2 are MGHRA and YSYEKL. The V end was cut by 0 bases, the J end by 0 bases, with 7 bases between.

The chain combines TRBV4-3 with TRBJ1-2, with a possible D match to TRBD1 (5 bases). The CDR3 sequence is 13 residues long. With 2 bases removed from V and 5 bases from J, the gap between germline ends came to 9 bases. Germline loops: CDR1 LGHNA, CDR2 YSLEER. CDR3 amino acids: CASSQSQGYGYTF. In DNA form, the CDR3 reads TGCGCCAGCAGCCAATCCCAGGGATATGGCTACACCTTC.

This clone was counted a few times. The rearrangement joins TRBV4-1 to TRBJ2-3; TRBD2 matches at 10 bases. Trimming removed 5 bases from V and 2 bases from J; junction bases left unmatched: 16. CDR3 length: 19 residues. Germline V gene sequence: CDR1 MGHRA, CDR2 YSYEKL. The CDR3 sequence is CASSYWTSGTPYNTDTQYF. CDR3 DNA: TGCGCCAGCAGCTACTGGACTAGCGGAACTCCATATAACACAGATACGCAGTATTTT.

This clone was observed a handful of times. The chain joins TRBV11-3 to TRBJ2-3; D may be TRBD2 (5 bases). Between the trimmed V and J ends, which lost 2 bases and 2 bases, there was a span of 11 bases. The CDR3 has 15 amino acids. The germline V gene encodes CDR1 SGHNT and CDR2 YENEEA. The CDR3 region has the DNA TGTGCCAGCAGCTTATTCCCCGGGAACACAGATACGCAGTATTTT. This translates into CASSLFPGNTDTQYF.

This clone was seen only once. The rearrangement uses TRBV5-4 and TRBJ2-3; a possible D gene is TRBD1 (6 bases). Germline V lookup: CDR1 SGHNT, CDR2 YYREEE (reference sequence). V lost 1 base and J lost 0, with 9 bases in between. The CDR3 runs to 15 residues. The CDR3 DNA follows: TGTGCCAGCAGCTTGACACAGGGCAGCACAGATACGCAGTATTTT. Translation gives CASSLTQGSTDTQYF.

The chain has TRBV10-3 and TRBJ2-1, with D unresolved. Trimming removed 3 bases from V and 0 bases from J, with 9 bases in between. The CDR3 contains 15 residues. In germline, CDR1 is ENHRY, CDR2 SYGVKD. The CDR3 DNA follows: TGTGCCATCAGTGATACCGGCGGCTCCTACAATGAGCAGTTCTTC. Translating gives CAISDTGGSYNEQFF.